This T cell receptor beta chain was obtained from a study of blood T cells in healthy people across ages. V shed 6 bases, J shed 7 bases, and the junction held 14 bases outside the gene matches. The V gene's germline CDR1 is MNHNS and CDR2 SASEGT. CDR3 length equals 15 residues. The individuals who served as donors were healthy Caucasians living in Russia, aged about 6 to 100. A second PCR, run for about 6 to 11 cycles, used a sample-barcoded 5' primer plus a J-beta primer mix. MiXCR, run by TCRdb on the 5' RACE reads, gives a single entry per CDR3 protein. The data contain hundreds of thousands of distinct CDR3 sequences, about 30% of them singletons. This clonotype was picked up many times.

This sequence was found in a woman over 75 in good health. The gene calls are TRBV6-1 and TRBJ1-2; TRBD1 aligns across 7 bases. The sample taken for sequencing was blood. CDR3 bases: TGTGCCAGCAGGGAACACGGGACAGTTTCGTTTGGCTACACCTTC. Translation gives CASREHGTVSFGYTF.